The present T cell receptor (beta chain) was sequenced within a study of radiation and T cells in renal cell carcinoma (TCRdb year 2020). Some background on the complete study: In total, 53 samples underwent TCR beta sequencing: around 25 tumors plus 27 peripheral blood samples. The last blood draw occurred 4 weeks after radiation, at the same time as nephrectomy. Across all 55 or so samples, approximately 4,000,000 unique CDR3 nucleotide sequences, encoding 2.5 million to 3 million unique CDR3 amino acid sequences, were identified.

Following the manufacturer's recommendations, the immunoSEQ kit was used to generate TCR beta libraries from genomic DNA. To prepare libraries, a first multiplex PCR with proprietary primers was run, followed by a second PCR that added unique barcodes, and a bead cleanup was done after each round. Each sample batch included a kit-provided positive control reaction and a negative control reaction. The final libraries underwent checking on an Agilent 4200 TapeStation D1000 ScreenTape, volumetric pooling, and quantification by qPCR. Sequencing was performed on an Illumina NextSeq500 with a MidOutput 150-cycle cartridge, and 156 Read1 and 15 Index1 cycles were run with kit custom primers. The pooled library was loaded at approximately 0.97 pM with about 20% PhiX control spiked in. The paper's data handling went like this. Vendor-processed data were analyzed in R, and a clonotype was defined as all T cells sharing the same CDR3 nucleotide sequence. In the clone abundance analyses, frequencies were normalized to the 10,000 most abundant clones in each sample. Before analysis, public T cell clones were removed, and these numbered fewer than five per sample on average. Tumor-enriched clonotypes and baseline blood-enriched clonotypes were defined as those with an abundance difference of at least 32-fold between compartments. A beta-binomial differential abundance model was used to identify clonotypes that expanded or contracted between blood time points. Tumor-blood repertoire similarity was measured with the Baroni-Urbani and Buser coefficient, and group comparisons used two-tailed Wilcoxon tests in R. TCRdb provides this immuneACCESS table in a form limited to in-frame rearrangements. Some clones are lacking; in checked studies, under half of them reflect an unresolved V gene, and why the rest are absent is not known. That table gives V, J and clone size, and the DNA gave D and trimming. A total of about 83,000 clones appear in this sample, roughly 83% of them only once. The ten top clones hold 2% to 3% of the sample.

A note on this clone: The antigen it recognizes is unknown. Qualities for individual bases were not recorded, and no much larger clone is one base off.

Overall study results and their limits: Because pretreatment tumor biopsies were not available, the study could not determine whether clonotypes were already present within the tumor at baseline. Changes in the blood repertoire were not tracked past 4 weeks after treatment. Effects of radiation dose or scheduling on the TCR repertoire could not be addressed with the single-armed trial design. In blood, the top tumor clonotypes increased from baseline to 2 weeks after radiation and then shrank by 4 weeks, which suggests a temporary expansion of tumor-resident clones.

The time point label for this specimen denotes: blood 4 weeks post-SBRT, at nephrectomy. In the paper's terms, the treatment or condition label means: 15 Gy SBRT to primary tumor, nephrectomy 4 weeks later. The samples were drawn from a clinical trial, where primary renal cell carcinomas were treated with 15 Gy of stereotactic body radiation therapy and then removed by nephrectomy 4 weeks afterward. To follow tumor-enriched clonotypes, serial peripheral blood was collected from radiation-treated patients at baseline and at 2 weeks and 4 weeks after SBRT. Every patient had renal cell carcinoma of clear cell pathology. The QIAamp DNA Blood Mini Kit (Qiagen) was used to prepare genomic DNA for TCR sequencing. The analyses included just those samples that passed every quality control check. According to the germline V gene, CDR1 reads MNHEY and CDR2 reads SVGAGI. Its CDR3 holds 14 amino acids, cysteine through phenylalanine. The entry retains the CDR3 DNA only, 42 bases that are in frame from base 1. V lost 5 bases and J lost 2 bases; the stretch between them is 12 bases long.

Sequenced material: blood, taken from a patient whose treatment included radiotherapy and nephrectomy. Recombination linked TRBV6-5 to TRBJ1-1; the D gene cannot be resolved reliably. The TCR was taken from an older woman with renal cell carcinoma. In nucleotides, the sequence is TGTGCCAGCAGTCCACAACTAAAAAACACTGAAGCTTTCTTT. Its translation reads: CASSPQLKNTEAFF.